The present entry profiles one TCR beta chain with its context. The record originates from a study of T cell changes during pregnancy in multiple sclerosis. Assay used: immunoSEQ multiplex PCR; TCRdb lists only in-frame clones, some missing. The sample yields 55,000 to 80,000 clones, approximately 94% seen once. The ends lost 0 bases at V and 2 bases at J; junction bases unmatched: 5. This CDR3 contains 16 residues. The germline gives CDR1 SGHNT, CDR2 YYREEE (reference sequence). The TCR was taken from a female donor with multiple sclerosis, enrolled in a pregnancy study. Sequenced material: peripheral blood, taken in the third trimester of pregnancy. The chain is built from TRBV5-4 and TRBJ2-5; 9 bases are shared with TRBD2. This CDR3 reads CASSLALRGGQETQYF. CDR3 nucleotides: TGTGCCAGCAGCTTGGCCTTGCGGGGGGGGCAAGAGACCCAGTACTTC. Supplemented by reference TRBV5-4 and TRBJ2-5, the full variable domain reads ETGVTQSPTHLIKTRGQQVTLRCSSQSGHNTVSWYQQALGQGPQFIFQYYREEENGRGNFPPRFSGLQFPNYSSELNVNALELDDSALYLCASSLALRGGQETQYFGPGTRLLVL.